Described below is a single T cell receptor (beta chain) sequence and its context. Its matching antigen is unknown. CDR3 length: 13 amino acids. Germline V CDR1 and CDR2: MNHEY, SVGAGI. Trimming pared 6 bases from V and 4 bases from J, leaving 11 bases between. The record originates from a study of cytomegalovirus exposure and HLA in healthy donors. Overall study context: Earlier findings included roughly 100 million unique TCR beta sequences obtained from 150 million to 200 million T cells.

Overall study findings and caveats: Cytomegalovirus association was listed for about 160 TCR beta chains. In a later analysis, V- and J-gene trimming of beta chains associated with a DCLRE1C missense variant, replicated independently. Available immune exposure information covered CMV serostatus only.

A multiplex PCR was run with 60 Vbeta primers and 13 Jbeta primers. Method: immunoSEQ multiplex PCR; TCRdb's copy keeps in-frame clones and lacks some. The sample has around 150,000 clones, roughly 80% seen once. The sequence came from a man aged 35 to 55 in good health and CMV-seronegative. Sequences were obtained from PBMCs. The chain joins TRBV6-5 to TRBJ2-3; D possibly corresponds to TRBD2 (5 bases). The CDR3 coding sequence is TGTGCCAGCAGCCCAGAGGGCTCAGATACGCAGTATTTT. Translated: CASSPEGSDTQYF.